Listed below are T cell receptor beta chains from one sample, sequenced in a study of cytomegalovirus exposure and HLA in healthy donors. The repertoire was sequenced with immunoSEQ multiplex PCR; TCRdb's copy has only in-frame clones and lacks some. The repertoire holds 200,000 to 250,000 clones, with over 75% as singletons. The sample taken for sequencing was PBMCs. The receptor set was obtained from a woman aged 18-29 years in good health and CMV-seropositive. CDR3s include the opening cysteine and the closing phenylalanine or tryptophan. Each record gives: J gene, clone size, V gene, D gene, CDR3 protein, CDR3 DNA. D genes are given only for firm matches. Size is stated for part of the rows, as once, few or many counts, or as a class when the clone is expanded.

J: TRBJ1-2
size: .
V: TRBV6-5
D: TRBD1
CDR3: CASSYQPGGMEGYTF
DNA: TGTGCCAGCAGTTATCAGCCAGGGGGAATGGAGGGCTACACCTTC

J: TRBJ2-7
size: .
V: TRBV27
D: .
CDR3: CASSFRREMTYEQYF
DNA: TGTGCCAGCAGTTTCCGAAGGGAGATGACCTACGAGCAGTACTTC

J: TRBJ1-1
size: .
V: TRBV19
D: TRBD1
CDR3: CASSTLPGQGYEAFF
DNA: TGTGCCAGTAGTACCCTTCCGGGACAGGGATATGAAGCTTTCTTT

J: TRBJ2-2
size: .
V: TRBV27
D: TRBD2
CDR3: CASSYGTSGRGRELFF
DNA: TGTGCCAGCAGTTACGGGACTAGCGGGAGAGGCAGGGAGCTGTTTTTT

J: TRBJ2-1
size: .
V: TRBV18
D: TRBD2
CDR3: CASSPPFWTSGVSLQFF
DNA: TGTGCCAGCTCACCACCTTTTTGGACTAGCGGGGTAAGCCTGCAGTTCTTC

J: TRBJ2-1
size: .
V: TRBV4-1
D: TRBD2
CDR3: CASSHLGLAGDRRTYNEQFF
DNA: TGCGCCAGCAGCCACCTTGGACTAGCGGGAGATAGGAGGACCTACAATGAGCAGTTCTTC

J: TRBJ1-5
size: few
V: TRBV2
D: TRBD1
CDR3: CASSGDRGNQPQHF
DNA: TGTGCCAGCAGTGGCGACAGGGGCAATCAGCCCCAGCATTTT

J: TRBJ1-2
size: once
V: TRBV14
D: TRBD1
CDR3: CASSQGQGQANYGYTF
DNA: TGTGCCAGCAGCCAGGGACAGGGGCAAGCTAACTATGGCTACACCTTC

J: TRBJ1-5
size: .
V: TRBV19
D: .
CDR3: CASRVTGDLNQPQHF
DNA: TGTGCCAGCCGGGTGACAGGAGACCTAAATCAGCCCCAGCATTTT

J: TRBJ2-7
size: .
V: TRBV27
D: TRBD2
CDR3: CASSLGLAGYEQYF
DNA: TGTGCCAGCAGTTTGGGACTAGCGGGGTACGAGCAGTACTTC

J: TRBJ2-1
size: once
V: TRBV5-4
D: TRBD2
CDR3: CASSSGLAEYNEQFF
DNA: TGTGCCAGCAGCTCGGGACTAGCGGAGTACAATGAGCAGTTCTTC

J: TRBJ2-7
size: .
V: TRBV4-1
D: .
CDR3: CASSQEDTSSYEQYF
DNA: TGCGCCAGCAGCCAAGAAGACACGAGCTCCTACGAGCAGTACTTC

J: TRBJ2-7
size: .
V: TRBV4-1
D: .
CDR3: CASSQVGRRQTYEQYF
DNA: TGCGCCAGCAGCCAAGTAGGCCGCAGGCAGACCTACGAGCAGTACTTC

J: TRBJ2-7
size: .
V: TRBV9
D: TRBD2
CDR3: CASSVGGGSEQYF
DNA: TGTGCCAGCAGCGTAGGCGGGGGGAGTGAGCAGTACTTC

J: TRBJ2-5
size: .
V: TRBV5-4
D: TRBD2
CDR3: CASSLGGLADQETQYF
DNA: TGTGCCAGCAGCTTGGGGGGACTAGCGGACCAAGAGACCCAGTACTTC

J: TRBJ2-7
size: .
V: TRBV20-1
D: .
CDR3: CSASYGREQYF
DNA: TGCAGTGCTAGTTACGGCAGGGAGCAGTACTTC

J: TRBJ2-5
size: few
V: TRBV2
D: .
CDR3: CASSPGAFKTQYF
DNA: TGTGCCAGCAGTCCAGGGGCCTTTAAGACCCAGTACTTC

J: TRBJ2-5
size: .
V: TRBV7-3
D: TRBD1
CDR3: CASSADRQETQYF
DNA: TGTGCCAGCAGCGCGGACAGGCAAGAGACCCAGTACTTC

J: TRBJ2-1
size: .
V: TRBV6-1
D: TRBD2
CDR3: CASSEAGLAGGYEQFF
DNA: TGTGCCAGCAGTGAAGCGGGACTAGCGGGGGGATATGAGCAGTTCTTC

J: TRBJ2-7
size: .
V: TRBV7-9
D: .
CDR3: CASSLVEMDEQYF
DNA: TGTGCCAGCAGTCTGGTAGAGATGGACGAGCAGTACTTC

J: TRBJ2-7
size: few
V: TRBV7-8
D: .
CDR3: CASGLTAYEQYF
DNA: TGTGCCAGCGGCTTGACTGCCTACGAGCAGTACTTC

J: TRBJ2-1
size: .
V: TRBV2
D: .
CDR3: CASSSRLASLRGYEQFF
DNA: TGTGCCAGCAGTTCCCGACTAGCGTCCCTCAGGGGGTATGAGCAGTTCTTC

J: TRBJ1-1
size: .
V: TRBV11-3
D: .
CDR3: CASSLGGAAEAFF
DNA: TGTGCCAGCAGCTTAGGGGGCGCCGCTGAAGCTTTCTTT

J: TRBJ2-2
size: once
V: TRBV6-5
D: .
CDR3: CAIGRNTGELFF
DNA: TGTGCCATAGGGAGAAACACCGGGGAGCTGTTTTTT

J: TRBJ2-5
size: .
V: TRBV29-1
D: .
CDR3: CSAETVYTQYF
DNA: TGCAGCGCTGAGACAGTATATACCCAGTACTTC

J: TRBJ2-4
size: once
V: TRBV28
D: TRBD1
CDR3: CASSPPGTGKNIQYF
DNA: TGTGCCAGCAGTCCGCCCGGGACAGGGAAAAACATTCAGTACTTC

J: TRBJ2-1
size: .
V: TRBV7-9
D: TRBD1
CDR3: CASTLVGQGANEQFF
DNA: TGTGCCAGCACCTTAGTGGGACAGGGGGCGAATGAGCAGTTCTTC

J: TRBJ1-2
size: .
V: TRBV19
D: TRBD1
CDR3: CASSGQGGTNYGYTF
DNA: TGTGCCAGTAGTGGACAGGGGGGCACTAACTATGGCTACACCTTC

J: TRBJ2-7
size: .
V: TRBV7-2
D: TRBD2
CDR3: CASSALAGGGEQYF
DNA: TGTGCCAGCAGCGCACTAGCGGGAGGGGGGGAGCAGTACTTC

J: TRBJ2-2
size: .
V: TRBV29-1
D: .
CDR3: CSVKGTGTTNTGELFF
DNA: TGCAGCGTCAAAGGGACGGGGACAACGAACACCGGGGAGCTGTTTTTT

J: TRBJ2-6
size: once
V: TRBV10-2
D: .
CDR3: CASSPLDLQGANVLTF
DNA: TGCGCCAGCAGTCCGCTCGACTTGCAAGGGGCCAACGTCCTGACTTTC

J: TRBJ1-1
size: .
V: TRBV28
D: TRBD1
CDR3: CASSAGTGGATEAFF
DNA: TGTGCCAGCAGCGCCGGGACAGGGGGCGCCACTGAAGCTTTCTTT

J: TRBJ2-3
size: .
V: TRBV5-1
D: TRBD1
CDR3: CASSLPGQGSDTQYF
DNA: TGCGCCAGCAGCTTGCCTGGACAGGGGTCAGATACGCAGTATTTT

J: TRBJ2-1
size: .
V: TRBV2
D: .
CDR3: CASSDLAVNEQFF
DNA: TGTGCCAGCAGTGACCTGGCGGTCAATGAGCAGTTCTTC

J: TRBJ1-5
size: .
V: TRBV9
D: TRBD1
CDR3: CASSYTGGNQPQHF
DNA: TGTGCCAGCAGTTATACAGGGGGCAATCAGCCCCAGCATTTT

J: TRBJ1-2
size: .
V: TRBV19
D: .
CDR3: CASRKGRDNYGYTF
DNA: TGTGCCAGTAGAAAAGGCAGGGATAACTATGGCTACACCTTC